The 28 T cell receptor beta chains below all came from one sample that was sequenced in a study of T cells in Graves' hyperthyroidism and ophthalmopathy. Amplification of TCR beta CDR3 regions was performed using RNA transcripts as template. HTBI primers were employed in a first-round RT-PCR of the TCR CDR3. TCRdb ran MiXCR on the multiplex PCR reads and lists one entry per CDR3 protein. The sample includes 75,000 to 100,000 distinct CDR3 sequences, around 50% of them seen just once. Sequences were obtained from blood. The receptors come from a woman in her forties with Graves' hyperthyroidism.

J is TRBJ1-2 and V is TRBV9; D may be TRBD1 (6 bases). V lost 0 bases, J lost 1 base, and 13 bases lay in between. This CDR3 comprises 16 residues. CDR1 SGDLS and CDR2 YYNGEE come from the germline V gene. This CDR3 reads CASSVVDSAFNYGYTF. DNA for the CDR3: TGTGCCAGCAGCGTAGTGGACAGCGCCTTTAACTATGGCTACACCTTC.

This clonotype counts as medium-sized. This chain joins TRBV29-1 and TRBJ2-5; 10 bases line up with TRBD1. The V gene's germline CDR1 is SQVTM and CDR2 ANQGSEA. With V trimmed by 7 bases and J by 3 bases, 2 bases remained unmatched. The CDR3 length is 12 residues. The CDR3 reads CSAGTGEETQYF. CDR3 nucleotides: TGCAGCGCCGGGACAGGGGAAGAGACCCAGTACTTC.

The gene calls are TRBV5-4 and TRBJ2-5, with TRBD2 identical over 8 bases. Per the germline V gene, CDR1 is SGHNT and CDR2 is YYREEE (reference sequence). The CDR3 has 16 amino acids. The junction had 11 bases not matched to a gene; V was cut back by 4 bases and J by 3 bases. CDR3 region: CASSMTAGAVEETQYF. The CDR3 DNA is TGTGCCAGCAGCATGACAGCGGGAGCGGTGGAAGAGACCCAGTACTTC.

This clonotype was recorded at least ten times. The chain couples TRBV12-3 or TRBV12-4 to TRBJ2-5; 10 positions agree with TRBD2. Trimming cost V 5 bases and J 7 bases; bases outside gene matches: 13. This CDR3 region has 16 residues. The DNA of the CDR3 is TGTGCCAGCAGTCCCGGCCTTGGACTAGCGGCAAGGACCCAGTACTTC. Encoded protein: CASSPGLGLAARTQYF.

This clonotype was found a few times. The V call is TRBV12-3 or TRBV12-4, the J call TRBJ2-5; 8 bases line up with TRBD2. J was trimmed by 2 bases and V by 6 bases; bases with no gene match: 11. This CDR3 region has 16 residues. The CDR3 is CASSPPGLARQETQYF. CDR3 DNA: TGTGCCAGCAGCCCTCCTGGACTAGCACGGCAAGAGACCCAGTACTTC.

J is TRBJ2-3 and V is TRBV7-9; a possible D gene is TRBD2 (6 bases). Germline V gene sequence: CDR1 SEHNR, CDR2 FQNEAQ (reference sequence). V shed 4 bases and J shed 5 bases, with 13 bases lying between them. The CDR3 spans 14 residues. The DNA of the CDR3 is TGTGCCAGCAGCTCCGGGGGAGTAATAGATACGCAGTATTTT. Translating gives CASSSGGVIDTQYF.

This CDR3 is CATWSNTEAFF. In nucleotides, the CDR3 is TGTGCCACTTGGTCGAACACTGAAGCTTTCTTT. This chain joins TRBV10-3 and TRBJ1-1; D gene unclear. Germline V gene sequence: CDR1 ENHRY, CDR2 SYGVKD. Trimming left V 10 bases short and J 1 base short, with 7 bases between. The CDR3 sequence is 11 residues long.

The chain links TRBV13 to TRBJ1-5; D remains unclear. The germline gives CDR1 PRHDT, CDR2 FYEKMQ (reference sequence). Trimming removed 11 bases at V and 4 bases at J, with 21 bases between. This CDR3 is 15 amino acids long. CDR3 nucleotides: TGTGCCGGCTCGGGAGGGCAGCTGGTAAATCAGCCCCAGCATTTT. It specifies CAGSGGQLVNQPQHF.

The chain links TRBV2 to TRBJ2-2; 7 bases match TRBD2. This CDR3 region has 17 residues. Germline V CDR1 and CDR2: SNHLY, FYNNEI. Trimming cost V 6 bases and J 7 bases; bases outside gene matches: 17. CDR3 sequence reads: CASSVSRVPREYGELFF. The DNA of the CDR3 is TGTGCCAGCAGCGTTAGCCGGGTACCGCGGGAGTACGGGGAGCTGTTTTTT.

This clonotype turned up a few times. This rearrangement joins TRBV29-1 to TRBJ2-7; 9 bases agree with TRBD2. V was pared by 3 bases and J by 5 bases, with 5 bases of the junction left unmatched. The CDR3 sequence is 13 residues long. The germline V gene encodes CDR1 SQVTM and CDR2 ANQGSEA. The CDR3, as DNA: TGCAGCGTTGAGCGGGAGGGCCGGGACGAGCAGTACTTC. Its protein product is CSVEREGRDEQYF.

As regards this clonotype: A read error is possible here, since a much larger clone lies one base away. The DNA for the CDR3 is TGTGCCAGCAGTTACTCCGGGACAGAGTGGCCCGGGGAGCTGTTTTTT. Translation: CASSYSGTEWPGELFF. The chain recombines TRBV2 with TRBJ2-2; 7 bases agree with TRBD1. This CDR3 is 16 amino acids long. Losses at the gene ends were 5 bases for V and 6 bases for J; bases not matched to a gene: 12. Germline loops: CDR1 SNHLY, CDR2 FYNNEI.

Many counts were recorded for this clonotype. The V gene is TRBV12-3 or TRBV12-4, the J gene TRBJ2-5; possibly TRBD1 for D (5 bases). The length of the CDR3 is 13 residues. Between the trimmed V and J ends, which lost 2 bases and 3 bases, there was a span of 7 bases. The chain's CDR3 is CASSLQGEETQYF. The CDR3 DNA is TGTGCCAGCAGTTTACAGGGTGAAGAGACCCAGTACTTC.

The rearrangement joins TRBV29-1 to TRBJ2-2, with D possibly TRBD2 on 5 matching bases. V lost 3 bases and J 9 bases, leaving 20 bases between the germline ends. Germline CDR1 SQVTM, CDR2 ANQGSEA. The CDR3 sequence is 15 residues long. CDR3 sequence: CSVERLAIETRELFF. The CDR3 DNA reads as TGCAGCGTTGAGAGGCTAGCCATAGAGACCAGGGAGCTGTTTTTT.

The gene calls are TRBV7-8 and TRBJ1-2, with D perhaps matching TRBD1 (5 bases). Germline V CDR1 and CDR2: SGHVS, FQNEAQ. The CDR3 sequence is 14 residues long. The V end was cut by 1 base, the J end by 4 bases, with 10 bases between. The CDR3 DNA reads TGTGCCAGCAGCTTAGAGGGCAGGGCCTATGGCTACACCTTC. Protein: CASSLEGRAYGYTF.

This clonotype was detected a few times. V gene TRBV27 combines with J gene TRBJ2-7; TRBD1 aligns across 10 bases. Germline trimming cut 3 bases from V and 6 bases from J; bases unmatched to any gene: 5. CDR3 size: 14 residues. Germline V lookup: CDR1 MNHEY, CDR2 SMNVEV (reference sequence). CDR3 sequence reads: CASSLVTGGSEQYF. The CDR3 nucleotides are TGTGCCAGCAGTTTGGTGACAGGGGGCTCCGAGCAGTACTTC.

With regard to this clonotype: The limits of the CDR3 on the DNA are not certain, so only TCRdb's listed CDR3 is given. The chain links TRBV7-2 to TRBJ2-7; the table's TRBD1 call for D was not verified on the DNA. Germline V gives CDR1 SGHTA, CDR2 FQGNSA. The CDR3 adds up to 23 amino acids, both ends counted. The CDR3 region is CASSLGTGDGYTFGFQPSYEQYF.

The chain employs TRBV7-2 and TRBJ1-1, with 10 bases that match TRBD1. V gave up 1 base and J gave up 10 bases; unmatched junction bases: 9. This CDR3 has 15 residues. Germline V CDR1 and CDR2: SGHTA, FQGNSA. The CDR3 sequence is CASSLGGGQGRIAFF. CDR3 DNA: TGTGCCAGCAGCTTAGGAGGGGGACAGGGGAGGATAGCTTTCTTT.

There are many counts of this clonotype. The chain couples TRBV9 to TRBJ2-7; no definite D call. The V and J ends lost 1 base and 0 bases respectively, with 11 bases between them. CDR1 SGDLS and CDR2 YYNGEE come from the germline V gene. The CDR3 is made up of 15 amino acids. The CDR3 is CASSVSSTHSYEQYF. In DNA form, the CDR3 reads TGTGCCAGCAGCGTATCTTCGACTCACTCCTACGAGCAGTACTTC.

The chain carries TRBV12-3 or TRBV12-4 and TRBJ2-3; tentatively, D is TRBD2 (6 bases). With 7 bases removed from V and 0 bases from J, the gap between germline ends came to 8 bases. CDR3 length: 13 residues. In DNA form, the CDR3 reads TGTGCCAGCAAGCGGGTTAGCACAGATACGCAGTATTTT. The encoded protein is CASKRVSTDTQYF.

This clonotype was observed many times. The V gene is TRBV5-1, the J gene TRBJ1-1; no clear D. This CDR3 comprises 15 residues. Germline V gene lookup returns CDR1 SGHRS and CDR2 YFSETQ. The V gene lost 4 bases and the J gene lost 1 base, with 14 bases spanning the gap. The CDR3 coding sequence is TGCGCCAGCAGCCCGGCGCCGGCGGCGAACACTGAAGCTTTCTTT. Translation gives CASSPAPAANTEAFF. The full variable domain, its missing parts supplied by reference TRBV5-1 and TRBJ1-1, is KAGVTQTPRYLIKTRGQQVTLSCSPISGHRSVSWYQQTPGQGLQFLFEYFSETQRNKGNFPGRFSGRQFSNSRSEMNVSTLELGDSALYLCASSPAPAANTEAFFGQGTRLTVV.

This chain joins TRBV29-1 and TRBJ1-1; possible D gene TRBD1, 6 bases. The germline V and J ends were trimmed by 8 bases and 5 bases, with 15 bases remaining between them. The CDR3 length is 12 residues. CDR1 SQVTM and CDR2 ANQGSEA come from the germline V gene. The CDR3 protein is CSSPIRGTEAFF. CDR3 nucleotides: TGCAGCAGTCCCATAAGGGGGACTGAAGCTTTCTTT.

The chain couples TRBV5-1 to TRBJ1-1; no definite D call. Germline V lookup: CDR1 SGHRS, CDR2 YFSETQ. This CDR3 comprises 14 residues. Trimming removed 0 bases at V and 1 base at J, with 7 bases between. CDR3 amino acids: CASSLVQSNTEAFF. The CDR3, as DNA: TGCGCCAGCAGCTTGGTGCAGTCGAACACTGAAGCTTTCTTT.

The V and J genes are TRBV12-3 or TRBV12-4 and TRBJ1-5, with D unresolved. The germline V and J ends were trimmed by 3 bases and 0 bases, with 12 bases remaining between them. The CDR3 runs 16 residues. For the CDR3, the DNA is TGTGCCAGCAGTTTGGCCCACGCCAATAGCAATCAGCCCCAGCATTTT. This sequence encodes CASSLAHANSNQPQHF.

The genes are TRBV5-1 and TRBJ2-3; D is perhaps TRBD2 (6 bases). Germline CDR1 reads SGHRS; CDR2 reads YFSETQ. Trimming left V 5 bases short and J 2 bases short, with 15 bases between. The CDR3 has 15 amino acids. The CDR3 sequence: CASSPLAHTTDTQYF. DNA of the CDR3: TGCGCCAGCAGTCCGCTAGCGCACACCACAGATACGCAGTATTTT.

This clonotype was observed at least ten times. The V gene is TRBV7-8, the J gene TRBJ2-7; D may match TRBD1 or TRBD2 (5 bases each). V dropped 1 base and J dropped 2 bases, with 12 bases sitting between them. CDR3 length: 15 amino acids. Germline CDR1 and CDR2: SGHVS and FQNEAQ. The CDR3 protein is CASSLDRGTPYEQYF. The CDR3 DNA sequence: TGTGCCAGCAGCTTAGACCGGGGCACCCCCTACGAGCAGTACTTC.

This clonotype was observed at least ten times. This chain links TRBV14 with TRBJ2-7, with a weak D call TRBD2 (6 bases). The CDR3 length is 16 residues. The V end lost 2 bases, the J end lost 4 bases, and 18 bases lay between the germline ends. CDR1 SGHDN and CDR2 FVKESK come from the germline V gene. In DNA, the CDR3 is TGTGCCAGCAGCCAACGGGCCGGAACTAGCAGATACGAGCAGTACTTC. Amino acids: CASSQRAGTSRYEQYF.

This clonotype was observed many times. This chain uses TRBV3-1 with TRBJ1-2; TRBD1 is a possible D gene (6 bases). Germline assignment: CDR1 LGHDT and CDR2 YNNKEL (reference sequence). The CDR3 sequence is 14 residues long. V was clipped by 4 bases and J by 4 bases, with 13 bases between them. As DNA, the CDR3 is TGTGCCAGCAGCCCCGACAGGATCGGCTATGGCTACACCTTC. Protein product: CASSPDRIGYGYTF.

The chain employs TRBV10-3 and TRBJ2-6, with TRBD2 matching over 7 bases. Germline CDR1 reads ENHRY; CDR2 reads SYGVKD. The CDR3 has 15 amino acids. Losses at the gene ends were 8 bases for V and 3 bases for J; bases not matched to a gene: 7. The CDR3 here is CAIGQAGSGANVLTF. In DNA, the CDR3 is TGTGCCATCGGGCAAGCGGGAAGTGGGGCCAACGTCCTGACTTTC.